The 17 T cell receptor beta chains below all came from one sample that was sequenced in a study of blood T cell repertoires in COVID-19. Here immunoSEQ multiplex PCR was the method, and the copy in TCRdb shows in-frame clones only, minus some. Among about 190,000 clones, approximately 84% were seen once, and the ten largest hold under 4%. Sequenced material: PBMCs or T cells enriched from blood (not recorded which). These TCRs come from a woman in her thirties who had recovered from COVID-19.

This chain uses TRBV11-2 with TRBJ2-3; a weak D match, TRBD2 (6 bases). Germline-derived CDR1 and CDR2 are SGHAT and FQNNGV. CDR3 size: 16 residues. Trimming shortened V by 1 base and J by 1 base, and 12 bases separated the two germline ends. CDR3 nucleotides: TGTGCCAGCAGCTTAGGGGGGGACCTCCGCACAGATACGCAGTATTTT. Translated, it gives CASSLGGDLRTDTQYF.

V is TRBV18 and J is TRBJ1-6; 9 bases line up with TRBD1. Germline V gene sequence: CDR1 KGHSH, CDR2 LQKENI. This CDR3 spans 15 amino acids. With V trimmed by 6 bases and J by 5 bases, 5 bases remained unmatched. The CDR3 reads CASSGQGINNSPLHF. As DNA, the CDR3 is TGTGCCAGCTCGGGACAGGGAATAAATAATTCACCCCTCCACTTT.

Only one count was recorded for this clone. The V and J genes are TRBV14 and TRBJ1-2; D ambiguous. CDR3 length equals 14 residues. Germline V lookup: CDR1 SGHDN, CDR2 FVKESK. V was shortened by 0 bases and J by 2 bases, with 7 bases between the two germline ends. Here the CDR3 reads CASSQDLRNYGYTF. The CDR3 DNA reads TGTGCCAGCAGCCAAGATCTCCGGAACTATGGCTACACCTTC.

The chain links TRBV28 to TRBJ1-6; D is possibly TRBD1 (6 bases). The V and J ends lost 6 bases and 7 bases respectively, with 16 bases between them. The length of the CDR3 is 15 residues. Germline values: CDR1 MDHEN, CDR2 SYDVKM. The CDR3 here is CASRLRTDTNSPLHF. Here the CDR3 DNA reads TGTGCCAGCAGACTCAGGACAGATACCAATTCACCCCTCCACTTT.

CDR3 region: CASSLEPGQGANEQFF. DNA of the CDR3: TGTGCCAGCAGCTTAGAACCGGGGCAGGGGGCCAATGAGCAGTTCTTC. The gene calls are TRBV11-2 and TRBJ2-1, with 8 bases identical to TRBD1. The CDR3 is made up of 16 amino acids. The junction had 7 bases not matched to a gene; V was cut back by 0 bases and J by 6 bases. Germline values: CDR1 SGHAT, CDR2 FQNNGV. Using reference TRBV11-2 and TRBJ2-1 for the parts outside the CDR3, the full variable domain is EAGVAQSPRYKIIEKRQSVAFWCNPISGHATLYWYQQILGQGPKLLIQFQNNGVVDDSQLPKDRFSAERLKGVDSTLKIQPAKLEDSAVYLCASSLEPGQGANEQFFGPGTRLTVL.

The V gene is TRBV29-1, the J gene TRBJ1-1, with 9 bases aligning to TRBD1. This CDR3 has 12 residues. The V gene's germline CDR1 is SQVTM and CDR2 ANQGSEA. V lost 7 bases and J lost 3; bases outside the gene matches: 3. CDR3 nucleotides: TGCAGCGGGGGACAGGGCTACACTGAAGCTTTCTTT. Protein product: CSGGQGYTEAFF.

The DNA of the CDR3 is TGTGCCAGTAGTATCGACAACTACAATGAGCAGTTCTTC. Its protein product is CASSIDNYNEQFF. The V and J genes are TRBV19 and TRBJ2-1; unclear D gene. The CDR3 is 13 residues long. The germline gives CDR1 LNHDA, CDR2 SQIVND (reference sequence). V lost 3 bases, J lost 3 bases, and 6 bases lay in between.

The chain uses TRBV10-1 and TRBJ2-1, with 11 nucleotides matching TRBD2. CDR3 length: 15 residues. Germline V gene sequence: CDR1 WNHNN, CDR2 SYGVQD (reference sequence). V lost 7 bases to trimming and J lost 9 bases; unmatched junction nucleotides: 11. This CDR3 reads CASTNLAGGTAEQFF. CDR3 sequence (DNA): TGCGCCAGCACCAATTTAGCGGGGGGGACCGCTGAGCAGTTCTTC.

V gene TRBV19 combines with J gene TRBJ1-3; 10 bases map to TRBD1. The germline V gene has CDR1 LNHDA and CDR2 SQIVND (reference sequence). This CDR3 is built from 18 residues. Germline trimming cut 6 bases from V and 2 bases from J; bases unmatched to any gene: 13. The CDR3 region is CASRGTGVIRSTGNTIYF. The CDR3 DNA follows: TGTGCCAGTAGAGGGACAGGGGTAATTCGGAGCACTGGAAACACCATATATTTT. Full variable domain (remainder filled in from reference TRBV19 and TRBJ1-3): DGGITQSPKYLFRKEGQNVTLSCEQNLNHDAMYWYRQDPGQGLRLIYYSQIVNDFQKGDIAEGYSVSREKKESFPLTVTSAQKNPTAFYLCASRGTGVIRSTGNTIYFGEGSWLTVV.

This rearrangement joins TRBV6-5 to TRBJ1-5, with a weak D call TRBD1 (6 bases). Germline CDR1 MNHEY, CDR2 SVGAGI. V was shortened by 7 bases and J by 5 bases, with 18 bases between the two germline ends. The CDR3 has 15 amino acids. Written as DNA, the CDR3 is TGTGCCAGCACAAACAGGGACGGCCGATATCAGCCCCAGCATTTT. Amino acids: CASTNRDGRYQPQHF.

V and J are TRBV1 and TRBJ2-3; the table's D gene call, TRBD2, was not cross checked with the DNA. TRBV1 is listed as a pseudogene. This CDR3 contains 17 residues. The chain's CDR3 is CTSSHHLLAAHTDTQYF. The CDR3 nucleotides are TGCACCAGCAGCCACCATCTCCTAGCAGCTCATACAGATACGCAGTATTTT.

The chain couples TRBV2 to TRBJ2-2; a weak D match, TRBD2 (5 bases). This CDR3 has 14 residues. Germline loops: CDR1 SNHLY, CDR2 FYNNEI. V was pared by 5 bases and J by 7 bases, with 14 bases between. For the CDR3, the DNA is TGTGCCAGCAGTAAACGGGGAGAGGGCGGGGAGCTGTTTTTT. Its protein is CASSKRGEGGELFF.

V gene TRBV5-1 combines with J gene TRBJ2-3, with a possible D match to TRBD1 (6 bases). The CDR3 consists of 15 residues. The germline V and J ends were trimmed by 4 bases and 2 bases, with 14 bases remaining between them. Germline V gene sequence: CDR1 SGHRS, CDR2 YFSETQ. CDR3 coding DNA: TGCGCCAGCAGCAGTAGGGGGTCCCACACAGATACGCAGTATTTT. Encoded protein: CASSSRGSHTDTQYF.

This clone appeared a few times. The chain couples TRBV6-5 to TRBJ1-2, with D possibly TRBD1 on 6 matching bases. Looked up from germline, CDR1 is MNHEY and CDR2 is SVGAGI. V shed 6 bases and J shed 6 bases, with 14 bases lying between them. This CDR3 region has 13 residues. The DNA of the CDR3 is TGTGCCAGCAGGTGGGGGGGCATGGATGGCTACACCTTC. Protein: CASRWGGMDGYTF.

This chain connects TRBV5-1 to TRBJ2-1, with D perhaps matching TRBD2 (6 bases). CDR3 size: 14 residues. From germline, CDR1 is SGHRS and CDR2 YFSETQ. Trimming took off 1 base at V and 8 bases at J, with 13 bases between the two ends. For the CDR3, the DNA is TGCGCCAGCAGCTTGCAGCGGGTAATCGATGAGCAGTTCTTC. As protein: CASSLQRVIDEQFF.

This chain connects TRBV3-1 (or the pseudogene TRBV3-2) to TRBJ2-3; maybe TRBD1 (5 bases). CDR3 length: 16 amino acids. V lost 1 base to trimming and J lost 6 bases, with 17 bases between them. Germline CDR1 LGHDT, CDR2 YNNKEL (reference sequence). DNA of the CDR3: TGTGCCAGCAGCCAAGGAGCAGACAGAAGGTATGATACGCAGTATTTT. It codes for CASSQGADRRYDTQYF.

This clone was seen a single time. The chain carries TRBV5-1 and TRBJ1-5, with 7 bases identical to TRBD1. The CDR3 length is 16 residues. J was trimmed by 5 bases and V by 4 bases; bases with no gene match: 12. Per the germline V gene, CDR1 is SGHRS and CDR2 is YFSETQ. CDR3 in DNA: TGCGCCAGCAGCCCGGGCTGGGGGACAGATTATCAGCCCCAGCATTTT. Amino acids: CASSPGWGTDYQPQHF.